The clone carrying this TCR beta chain was counted only a few times. These data originate in a study of identical twins. MiXCR was run by TCRdb on the 5' RACE reads, yielding one entry per CDR3 protein. The sample contains 250,000 to 300,000 distinct CDR3 sequences, nearly 9.5% of which appear only once. Germline loops: CDR1 KGHDR, CDR2 SFDVKD. The V and J ends lost 1 base and 7 bases respectively, with 10 bases between them. This CDR3 is built from 14 residues. Separately, the same data were catalogued under a study of yellow fever vaccine responses in identical twins.

The sample consisted of CD8+ T cells sorted from blood. The sequence was obtained from a woman in her late teens or twenties in good health. V usage is TRBV24-1 and J usage is TRBJ2-1; D is possibly TRBD1 (6 bases). The CDR3 reads CATSDFGTWNEQFF. CDR3 DNA: TGTGCCACCAGTGATTTCGGGACATGGAATGAGCAGTTCTTC.